The rows below give T cell receptor beta chains drawn from one sample of a study of CD8+CD57+ T cells in acquired aplastic anemia. TCRdb independently ran MiXCR on the reads; one entry per CDR3 protein. The sample holds roughly 150,000 distinct CDR3 sequences; roughly 48% are singletons and the top ten take 1.1%. Input material: sorted CD4+, CD8+, or CD8+CD57+ T cells (not recorded which) from PBMCs. Source of these receptors: a human donor in good health. CDR3s include the opening cysteine and the closing phenylalanine or tryptophan. D genes are given only for firm matches. Not every row has a clone size; where given, it reads once, few, many or a size class.

V,D,size,J,DNA,CDR3
TRBV15,-,-,TRBJ2-7,TGTGCCACCAGCAGAGAGACAGAAACCTACGAGCAGTACTTC,CATSRETETYEQYF
TRBV15,TRBD2,-,TRBJ2-3,TGTGCCACCAGCAGAGGGCTAGCGGGGGTGGGGGATACGCAGTATTTT,CATSRGLAGVGDTQYF
TRBV29-1,TRBD2,-,TRBJ2-4,TGCAGCGTTGAAGATCCCCGACTAGCGGGGGGCGGAAACATTCAGTACTTC,CSVEDPRLAGGGNIQYF
TRBV25-1,-,-,TRBJ2-4,TGTGCCAGCAGTGAGGTTTCCGAAAACATTCAGTACTTC,CASSEVSENIQYF
TRBV25-1,-,-,TRBJ2-3,TGTGCCAGCAGTGAATATGGTCGGAGGGATACGCAGTATTTT,CASSEYGRRDTQYF
TRBV7-6,-,many,TRBJ2-3,TGTGCCAGCAGCGGAGGGGTCTCAAGCGGAACTAGCACAGATACGCAGTATTTT,CASSGGVSSGTSTDTQYF
TRBV15,-,many,TRBJ2-7,TGTGCCACCAGCAGGGAGGGGTACGAGCAGTACTTC,CATSREGYEQYF
TRBV2,-,few,TRBJ2-1,TGTGCCATTACCAGCGGAGTTGAGCAGTTCTTC,CAITSGVEQFF
TRBV18,-,-,TRBJ1-2,TGTGCCAGCTCACCACCAAATACCTACCTGAGGCTTAACTATGGCTACACCTTC,CASSPPNTYLRLNYGYTF
TRBV4-3,-,-,TRBJ1-6,TGCGCCAGCAGCCAAGATAGGGGGGTTGGGCCCCTCCACTTT,CASSQDRGVGPLHF
TRBV10-3,-,few,TRBJ1-2,TGTGCCATCAGTCTCGGGACATCTAACTATGGCTACACCTTC,CAISLGTSNYGYTF
TRBV11-2,-,many,TRBJ2-1,TGTGCCAGCAGCTCGCGGACGGACTCCTACAATGAGCAGTTCTTC,CASSSRTDSYNEQFF
TRBV5-8,-,-,TRBJ1-2,TGTGCCAGCAGCTCGGGCCCTATTCCTGGCTACACCTTC,CASSSGPIPGYTF
TRBV10-3,TRBD1,few,TRBJ2-3,TGTGCCAGCAGTGAGGACAGGGTAACCACAGATACGCAGTATTTT,CASSEDRVTTDTQYF
TRBV30,-,few,TRBJ1-2,TGTGCCTGGAGTGCAGGGAACTATGGCTACACCTTC,CAWSAGNYGYTF
TRBV7-9,-,many,TRBJ1-4,TGTGCCAGCAGCTTACCGCCCAATGAAAAACTGTTTTTT,CASSLPPNEKLFF
TRBV10-3,TRBD1,many,TRBJ1-2,TGTGCCATCAGCTACTCCGGGACAGACCACGTTAACTATGGCTACACCTTC,CAISYSGTDHVNYGYTF
TRBV19,-,-,TRBJ2-3,TGTGCCAGTAATCAAGCATACACAGATACGCAGTATTTT,CASNQAYTDTQYF
TRBV6-2/TRBV6-3,-,-,TRBJ1-1,TGTGCCAGCAGTTACGTCGGGGGCGGCACTGAAGCTTTCTTT,CASSYVGGGTEAFF
TRBV25-1,TRBD1,many,TRBJ1-5,TGTGCCAGCAGTGAATTCCCGGGACAGGGGGTGGGGCAGCCCCAGCATTTT,CASSEFPGQGVGQPQHF
TRBV2,-,many,TRBJ1-6,TGTGCCAGCAGTGCTCACTCGGCGTCACCCCTCCACTTT,CASSAHSASPLHF
TRBV19,TRBD1,-,TRBJ2-5,TGTGCCGGTCATCCCGGGACAGGGAAAGAGACCCAGTACTTC,CAGHPGTGKETQYF
TRBV7-2,-,few,TRBJ2-1,TGTGCCAGCAGCTTCGGAAGCTCCTACAATGAGCAGTTCTTC,CASSFGSSYNEQFF
TRBV4-1,-,-,TRBJ1-5,TGCGCCAGCAGCCAAGGGGGGTGGAGGGGTAGCAATCAGCCCCAGCATTTT,CASSQGGWRGSNQPQHF
TRBV10-3,-,-,TRBJ1-4,TGTGCCATCAGTGAAGAAAAGCCTAATGAAAAACTGTTTTTT,CAISEEKPNEKLFF
TRBV15,-,-,TRBJ1-1,TGTGCCACCAGCAGCCCCTTTTTAGGACATATGAACACTGAAGCTTTCTTT,CATSSPFLGHMNTEAFF
TRBV29-1,-,many,TRBJ2-3,TGCAGCGTTGGGTTGAAACTCACAGATACGCAGTATTTT,CSVGLKLTDTQYF
TRBV20-1,TRBD2,many,TRBJ2-3,TGCAGTGCGTTGGCTAGCGGCCAAGATACGCAGTATTTT,CSALASGQDTQYF
TRBV29-1,-,-,TRBJ2-7,TGCAGCGGCCAATCAGGGGCCTCCTACGAGCAGTACTTC,CSGQSGASYEQYF
TRBV30,-,few,TRBJ2-1,TGTGCCTGGACGCCGGCCGAAAACAAATACAATGAGCAGTTCTTC,CAWTPAENKYNEQFF
TRBV7-2,-,many,TRBJ2-7,TGTGCCAGCAGCCCCGACTGGGCGGAGCAGTACTTC,CASSPDWAEQYF
TRBV5-6,-,many,TRBJ1-2,TGTGCCAGCAGCCCTCTTACAGGTGACTATGGCTACACCTTC,CASSPLTGDYGYTF
TRBV7-9,-,-,TRBJ2-5,TGTGCCATACCGGGTCTAGAGACCCAGTACTTC,CAIPGLETQYF
TRBV15,TRBD1,few,TRBJ2-7,TGTGCCACCAGCAGCCGGGACAGGGGCAACTACGAGCAGTACTTC,CATSSRDRGNYEQYF
TRBV11-1,-,-,TRBJ2-3,TGTGCCAGCACCTCTCCCCCGGACACCAACACAGATACGCAGTATTTT,CASTSPPDTNTDTQYF
TRBV5-1,TRBD1,-,TRBJ1-1,TGCGCCAGCAGCGTGGGACAGCGGAACACTGAAGCTTTCTTT,CASSVGQRNTEAFF
TRBV29-1,-,many,TRBJ1-1,TGCAGCGTTGTTCACTGGGAGGGTGAAGCTTTCTTT,CSVVHWEGEAFF
TRBV7-9,-,once,TRBJ2-5,TGTGCCAGCAGCCCTGACCTCTGGACTGGGACCCAGTACTTC,CASSPDLWTGTQYF
TRBV10-2,-,-,TRBJ2-5,TGCGCCAGCAGTGAGCATAGCCTAGTGCATGAGACCCAGTACTTC,CASSEHSLVHETQYF
TRBV5-1,TRBD1,many,TRBJ2-1,TGCGCCAGCAGCTTGTACAGGGGGAGCTACAATGAGCAGTTCTTC,CASSLYRGSYNEQFF
TRBV19,TRBD1,once,TRBJ2-5,TGTGCCAGTAGTACCCCGGACAGGGTTGAGACCCAGTACTTC,CASSTPDRVETQYF
TRBV10-3,-,-,TRBJ1-5,TGTGCCATCAGTCGAGCAGGAACCAGGAATCAGCCCCAGCATTTT,CAISRAGTRNQPQHF
TRBV6-1,-,-,TRBJ1-5,TGTGCCAGCGGCTCCAGGGAATCGGTGAATCAGCCCCAGCATTTT,CASGSRESVNQPQHF
TRBV10-3,-,few,TRBJ2-7,TGTGCCATCACTGACGGAGCGAACTCCTACGAGCAGTACTTC,CAITDGANSYEQYF
TRBV19,-,-,TRBJ1-3,TGTGCCAGTAGTATTTACCAGAACTCTGGAAACACCATATATTTT,CASSIYQNSGNTIYF
TRBV19,-,-,TRBJ1-1,TGTGCCAGTAAGGTCGCAGGGAACACTGAAGCTTTCTTT,CASKVAGNTEAFF
TRBV5-1,-,-,TRBJ1-1,TGCGCCAGCAGCTTGGCTCAGAACACTGAAGCTCTCTTT,CASSLAQNTEALF
TRBV12-3/TRBV12-4,-,-,TRBJ2-1,TGTGCCAGCAGTTTAGGTGGACGTTCCCTAAATGAGCAGTTCTTC,CASSLGGRSLNEQFF
TRBV20-1,TRBD1,-,TRBJ2-7,TGCAGTGCGTTACAGGGGGCGAGGGACGAGCAGTACTTC,CSALQGARDEQYF
TRBV5-1,-,many,TRBJ2-2,TGCGCCAGCAGCTTGGTCGGGAGTAACACCGGGGAGCTGTTTTTT,CASSLVGSNTGELFF
TRBV7-3,-,-,TRBJ2-5,TGTGCCAGCAGCTCGTCCAGCCACAGAACAGAGACCCAGTACTTC,CASSSSSHRTETQYF
TRBV6-1,TRBD1,few,TRBJ1-3,TGTGCCAGCAGTTGGACAGGGGCCTCTGGAAACACCATATATTTT,CASSWTGASGNTIYF
TRBV20-1,TRBD2,once,TRBJ2-7,TGCAGTGCTAGAGCTAGCGGGGGGACCTACGAGCAGTACTTC,CSARASGGTYEQYF
TRBV2,TRBD1,many,TRBJ2-3,TGTGCCAGCAGGCCGGGACAGGGGTCCCCCGGGGATACGCAGTATTTT,CASRPGQGSPGDTQYF